These T cell receptor beta chains were read from a single sample in a study of radiotherapy plus CTLA-4 blockade in lung cancer. Clones were sequenced by immunoSEQ multiplex PCR, and TCRdb holds only the in-frame ones, with some missing. Of about 97,000 clones listed, under 85% are singletons. Sample: peripheral blood, taken from a patient treated with radiotherapy plus ipilimumab. All receptors come from a human donor with non-small cell lung cancer who had a partial response to radiotherapy plus ipilimumab. Some clones in this sample may be carry-over from other donors' samples. Both conserved end residues are part of each CDR3. A D gene is named only where the DNA matches it firmly. Rows give clone size only sometimes, using once, few, many, or a class for an expanded clone.

J: TRBJ2-5; size: NA; D: TRBD2; V: TRBV10-3; DNA: TGTGCCATCAGTGAGAGCGGGAGTGTCGAGACCCAGTACTTC; CDR3: CAISESGSVETQYF
J: TRBJ1-1; size: NA; D: NA; V: TRBV6-5; DNA: TGTGCCAGCAGTAGTGGGGGGTCCGGGAACACTGAAGCTTTCTTT; CDR3: CASSSGGSGNTEAFF
J: TRBJ1-2; size: NA; D: NA; V: TRBV23-1; DNA: TGCGCCAGCGCTAGGTCCGTTTGGCATGGCTACACCTTC; CDR3: CASARSVWHGYTF
J: TRBJ2-5; size: few; D: TRBD2; V: TRBV7-9; DNA: TGTGCCAGCAGCTCTACGACTAGCGGATATCAAGAGACCCAGTACTTC; CDR3: CASSSTTSGYQETQYF
J: TRBJ1-2; size: NA; D: TRBD1; V: TRBV28; DNA: TGTGCCAGCAGTTTATGGGGGACAGAACCTAACTATGGCTACACCTTC; CDR3: CASSLWGTEPNYGYTF
J: TRBJ2-1; size: few; D: NA; V: TRBV7-8; DNA: TGTGCCAGCAGCGTAAGCGCGAGTTACAATGAGCAGTTCTTC; CDR3: CASSVSASYNEQFF
J: TRBJ1-6; size: NA; D: NA; V: TRBV14; DNA: TGTGCCAGCAGCCAAGGGTTTTTCAGTTCTTCACCCCTCCACTTT; CDR3: CASSQGFFSSSPLHF
J: TRBJ2-1; size: few; D: NA; V: TRBV28; DNA: TGTGCCAGCAGTCGTTTCAATGAGCAGTTCTTC; CDR3: CASSRFNEQFF
J: TRBJ2-2; size: few; D: TRBD1; V: TRBV5-5; DNA: TGTGCCAGCAGCCCCTGGACAGGGGGCACCGGGGAGCTGTTTTTT; CDR3: CASSPWTGGTGELFF
J: TRBJ2-6; size: NA; D: TRBD1; V: TRBV30; DNA: TGTGCCTGGAGTGTTAGTTTGGGACAGGGGGTCCCTGGGGCCAACGTCCTGACTTTC; CDR3: CAWSVSLGQGVPGANVLTF
J: TRBJ1-5; size: NA; D: TRBD1; V: TRBV28; DNA: TGTGCCAGCAGTTGGACAGGGAGAAGCAATCAGCCCCAGCATTTT; CDR3: CASSWTGRSNQPQHF
J: TRBJ1-1; size: NA; D: NA; V: TRBV5-6; DNA: TGTGCCAGCAGCTTGGAGAGGGCCACTGAAGCTTTCTTT; CDR3: CASSLERATEAFF
J: TRBJ1-5; size: NA; D: TRBD1; V: TRBV5-1; DNA: TGCGCCAGCAGCTTGGCAGGGGGAAGCAATCAGCCCCAGCATTTT; CDR3: CASSLAGGSNQPQHF
J: TRBJ1-2; size: NA; D: TRBD1; V: TRBV7-3; DNA: TGTGCCAGCAGCCTGACAGGGCGGGATGGCTACACCTTC; CDR3: CASSLTGRDGYTF
J: TRBJ2-3; size: NA; D: TRBD2; V: TRBV7-9; DNA: TGTGCCAGCAGCTCGGGACTAGTCAGCACAGATACGCAGTATTTT; CDR3: CASSSGLVSTDTQYF
J: TRBJ2-7; size: NA; D: NA; V: TRBV7-3; DNA: TGTGCCAGCAGCTCCAAGCGGGCTGGCGGGGGCCAATCCTACGAGCAGTACTTC; CDR3: CASSSKRAGGGQSYEQYF
J: TRBJ2-7; size: NA; D: TRBD2; V: TRBV5-4; DNA: TGTGCCAGCAGCTTCGCCCAGGGCGCGGGAGGCCCCTACGAGCAGTACTTC; CDR3: CASSFAQGAGGPYEQYF